A few counts support the clone carrying this T cell receptor beta chain. What it binds is not known. This sample was included in a study of cytomegalovirus exposure and HLA in healthy donors. Study-wide results and limits: In most subjects, TCR beta sequences reportedly gave accurate predictions of HLA-A and HLA-B alleles. The authors excluded some V segments, including TRBV6-2 and TRBV6-3, as indistinguishable. TCR beta sequences numbering around 15,000 were associated with HLA alleles at 0.05 false discovery rate in a later analysis.

PCR was performed using 60 Vbeta and 13 Jbeta primers. Per the original data handling: In a later analysis, of 80 million to 90 million unique beta chains, roughly 10 million appeared in at least two donors. The table came from immunoSEQ multiplex PCR; TCRdb's copy has only in-frame clones and leaves some out. V and J calls and clone size are given by that table; D and trimming were obtained from the DNA. The repertoire holds roughly 180,000 clones, with roughly 74% as singletons. The CDR3 sequence is 14 residues long. Germline values: CDR1 SQVTM, CDR2 ANQGSEA. Trimming removed 5 bases at V and 4 bases at J, with 17 bases between.

The sample consisted of PBMCs. J is TRBJ1-1 and V is TRBV29-1, with a possible D match to TRBD1 (5 bases). This TCR was sampled from a female donor in good health and CMV-seronegative. The CDR3 nucleotides are TGCAGCGTTCGGGAGGGGTCCCCGTTCACTGAAGCTTTCTTT. This encodes CSVREGSPFTEAFF.